A single sample gave rise to the 23 T cell receptor beta chains below, sequenced in a study of blood T cell repertoires in COVID-19. Assay used: immunoSEQ multiplex PCR; TCRdb lists only in-frame clones, some missing. The sample consists of some 110,000 clones, more than 75% of them appearing once. Sequenced: peripheral blood. The origin of the receptors is a human donor in a cohort sampled during active COVID-19.

The J gene is TRBJ1-2, the V gene TRBV12-3 or TRBV12-4; no reliable D call. The CDR3 contains 13 residues. Trimming stripped 5 bases from V and 7 bases from J, with 14 bases between. CDR3 coding DNA: TGTGCCAGCAGTCTCGGCGGAGAAAGTGGCTACACCTTC. As protein: CASSLGGESGYTF.

This chain links TRBV2 with TRBJ2-3; D may be TRBD2 (5 bases). Germline V lookup: CDR1 SNHLY, CDR2 FYNNEI. This CDR3 comprises 12 residues. V was shortened by 5 bases and J by 9 bases, with 12 bases between the two germline ends. The CDR3 protein is CASSSSLGTQYF. CDR3 bases: TGTGCCAGCAGTTCCTCACTAGGCACGCAGTATTTT.

CDR3 loop: CASSWNTGRWVEQYEQYF. The CDR3 DNA sequence: TGTGCCAGCAGCTGGAACACAGGTAGATGGGTCGAGCAGTACGAGCAGTACTTC. The rearrangement links TRBV5-8 to TRBJ2-7; the D gene is possibly TRBD1 (5 bases). V was trimmed by 3 bases and J by 4 bases, leaving 26 bases between them. The length of the CDR3 is 18 residues. Germline assignment: CDR1 SGHTS and CDR2 YDEGEE.

The chain couples TRBV7-9 to TRBJ2-5, with D tentatively TRBD2 (6 bases). There are 14 residues in the CDR3. V lost 5 bases and J 4 bases, leaving 14 bases between the germline ends. Germline V gives CDR1 SEHNR, CDR2 FQNEAQ (reference sequence). The CDR3 nucleotides are TGTGCCAGCAGCCGCACTAGCTGGGGAGAGACCCAGTACTTC. This translates into CASSRTSWGETQYF.

The chain has TRBV14 and TRBJ2-7; possibly TRBD2 for D (5 bases). The CDR3 has 16 amino acids. Germline V gives CDR1 SGHDN, CDR2 FVKESK. V shed 1 base and J shed 2 bases, with 15 bases lying between them. The DNA of the CDR3 is TGTGCCAGCAGCCAAGTTATAGGAGGACCCCCCTACGAGCAGTACTTC. This gives the protein CASSQVIGGPPYEQYF.

This rearrangement joins TRBV7-6 to TRBJ2-7; 13 bases map to TRBD2. The J segment lost 2 bases and the V segment lost 5 bases, leaving 6 bases of the junction unmatched. Germline values: CDR1 SGHVS, CDR2 FNYEAQ. The CDR3 runs to 16 residues. CDR3 sequence (DNA): TGTGCCAGCAGCCCCCGGACTAGCGGGAGTCCCTACGAGCAGTACTTC. As protein: CASSPRTSGSPYEQYF.

V and J are TRBV7-2 and TRBJ1-6; tentatively, D is TRBD1 (6 bases). The V and J ends lost 3 bases and 4 bases respectively, with 16 bases between them. The CDR3 extends over 17 amino acids. CDR1 and CDR2 from the germline V gene are SGHTA and FQGNSA. The CDR3 here is CASSLTGRGGYNSPLHF. CDR3 coding DNA: TGTGCCAGCAGCTTGACCGGGCGAGGGGGTTATAATTCACCCCTCCACTTT.

This chain joins TRBV11-1 and TRBJ1-1; the D is unclear. The ends were cut back, 6 bases at V and 10 bases at J, with 21 bases in the middle. The CDR3 runs 14 residues. The germline CDR1 and CDR2 sequences are SGHAT and FQDESV (reference sequence). The CDR3 nucleotides are TGTGCCAGCAGTTCAGCGGCTGACTTGAAGGGAGCTTTCTTT. Translation: CASSSAADLKGAFF.

This rearrangement joins TRBV19 to TRBJ2-6; 8 nucleotides align to TRBD2. The CDR3 contains 13 residues. CDR1 LNHDA and CDR2 SQIVND come from the germline V gene (reference sequence). The CDR3: CTSGPLGANVLTF. The CDR3 DNA sequence: TGTACTAGCGGCCCGCTTGGGGCCAACGTCCTGACTTTC.

The chain recombines TRBV19 with TRBJ2-7; 9 bases agree with TRBD2. The junction had 13 bases not matched to a gene; V was cut back by 5 bases and J by 5 bases. Germline CDR1 and CDR2: LNHDA and SQIVND (reference sequence). The length of the CDR3 is 16 residues. CDR3 DNA: TGTGCCAGTAGTTCCCCTAGCGGGAAGGGTTACAACGAGCAGTACTTC. It is translated as CASSSPSGKGYNEQYF.

The chain carries TRBV3-1 (or the pseudogene TRBV3-2) and TRBJ2-2; 7 nucleotides match TRBD2. V lost 8 bases to trimming and J lost 5 bases; unmatched junction nucleotides: 8. This CDR3 has 14 residues. The germline CDR1 and CDR2 sequences are LGHDT and YNNKEL (reference sequence). The CDR3 sequence is CASLGWGGTGELFF. The CDR3 nucleotides are TGTGCCAGCTTGGGATGGGGGGGAACCGGGGAGCTGTTTTTT.

The CDR3 loop reads CASSGGGFSEAFF. The CDR3 DNA sequence: TGTGCCAGCAGCGGAGGGGGTTTCTCTGAAGCTTTCTTT. The chain links TRBV9 to TRBJ1-1, with D maybe TRBD1 (6 bases). This CDR3 is built from 13 residues. The germline V gene has CDR1 SGDLS and CDR2 YYNGEE. V was shortened by 3 bases and J by 6 bases, with 12 bases between the two germline ends.

The rearrangement links TRBV5-1 to TRBJ2-2; TRBD2 agrees at 7 bases. Germline loops: CDR1 SGHRS, CDR2 YFSETQ. Germline trimming cut 5 bases from V and 5 bases from J; bases unmatched to any gene: 12. The CDR3 is made up of 16 amino acids. CDR3 sequence: CASSTWAGVGTGELFF. CDR3 in DNA: TGCGCCAGCAGTACCTGGGCGGGAGTCGGAACCGGGGAGCTGTTTTTT. Together with reference TRBV5-1 and TRBJ2-2, the CDR3 gives the full variable domain: KAGVTQTPRYLIKTRGQQVTLSCSPISGHRSVSWYQQTPGQGLQFLFEYFSETQRNKGNFPGRFSGRQFSNSRSEMNVSTLELGDSALYLCASSTWAGVGTGELFFGEGSRLTVL.

The V gene is TRBV5-1, the J gene TRBJ2-1; 8 bases are a match to TRBD2. Germline V gene sequence: CDR1 SGHRS, CDR2 YFSETQ. The ends lost 4 bases at V and 4 bases at J; junction bases unmatched: 7. The CDR3 runs 15 residues. The CDR3 here is CASSTPGTRYNEQFF. The DNA of the CDR3 is TGCGCCAGCAGCACCCCCGGGACTAGGTACAATGAGCAGTTCTTC.

Only one count was recorded for this clone. The V call is TRBV27, the J call TRBJ2-7, with D tentatively TRBD2 (5 bases). Trimming cost V 0 bases and J 1 base, with 10 bases left between them. Germline CDR1 and CDR2: MNHEY and SMNVEV (reference sequence). The CDR3 is 15 residues long. As DNA, the CDR3 is TGTGCCAGCAGTTTATCTGAGGGCGGGTCCTACGAGCAGTACTTC. This encodes CASSLSEGGSYEQYF.

This chain connects TRBV27 to TRBJ2-7; D is possibly TRBD2 (6 bases). V lost 6 bases to trimming and J lost 5 bases, with 14 bases between them. Per germline, CDR1 MNHEY and CDR2 SMNVEV (reference sequence). This CDR3 is 13 amino acids long. CDR3 residues: CASSWDWGNEQYF. DNA of the CDR3: TGTGCCAGCAGCTGGGACTGGGGGAACGAGCAGTACTTC.

For the CDR3, the DNA is TGTGCCAGCAGCTTAGGGCGCGGGGCTGGAAACACCATATATTTT. Amino acids: CASSLGRGAGNTIYF. The chain is built from TRBV7-2 and TRBJ1-3; D remains unclear. This CDR3 has 15 amino acids. Germline V gives CDR1 SGHTA, CDR2 FQGNSA. The V gene lost 1 base and the J gene lost 2 bases, with 9 bases spanning the gap.

Written as DNA, the CDR3 is TGTGCCAGTAGTATAGTTGAGAGCTCTGGGGCCAACGTCCTGACTTTC. It is translated as CASSIVESSGANVLTF. The V call is TRBV19, the J call TRBJ2-6; no clear D gene. The germline V gene encodes CDR1 LNHDA and CDR2 SQIVND (reference sequence). Trimming shortened V by 1 base and J by 0 bases, and 7 bases separated the two germline ends. CDR3 length: 16 residues.

This chain connects TRBV4-1 to TRBJ2-1, with TRBD2 identical over 8 bases. This CDR3 contains 15 residues. The germline V gene has CDR1 MGHRA and CDR2 YSYEKL. V was clipped by 1 base and J by 9 bases; unmatched bases: 8. For the CDR3, the DNA is TGCGCCAGCAGCCAAGGGCGAGCGGGAGAGCGTGAGCAGTTCTTC. This codes for CASSQGRAGEREQFF.

J is TRBJ2-5 and V is TRBV7-9; possible D gene TRBD2, 5 bases. Trimming removed 2 bases at V and 5 bases at J, with 15 bases between. The CDR3 loop spans 15 amino acids. CDR1 and CDR2 from the germline V gene are SEHNR and FQNEAQ (reference sequence). The CDR3 coding sequence is TGTGCCAGCAGCTTAACCCAGGCGGGTGGGGAGACCCAGTACTTC. Translation: CASSLTQAGGETQYF.

This chain connects TRBV4-1 to TRBJ2-1, with D possibly TRBD2 on 5 matching bases. From germline, CDR1 is MGHRA and CDR2 YSYEKL. V dropped 3 bases and J dropped 3 bases, with 9 bases sitting between them. The CDR3 runs 14 residues. In DNA form, the CDR3 reads TGCGCCAGCAGCCAGAGGGATTTCTACAATGAGCAGTTCTTC. Translated: CASSQRDFYNEQFF.

V and J are TRBV6-5 and TRBJ1-1; D is unclear. The germline CDR1 and CDR2 sequences are MNHEY and SVGAGI. The V and J ends lost 1 base and 1 base respectively, with 7 bases between them. CDR3 length equals 14 residues. In DNA, the CDR3 is TGTGCCAGCAGTTACTTCGGAGAGAACACTGAAGCTTTCTTT. Its protein is CASSYFGENTEAFF.

Only a few counts were recorded for this clone. The chain recombines TRBV19 with TRBJ2-7, with D possibly TRBD1 on 6 matching bases. This CDR3 comprises 15 residues. The germline V and J ends were trimmed by 9 bases and 0 bases, with 18 bases remaining between them. Looked up from germline, CDR1 is LNHDA and CDR2 is SQIVND (reference sequence). As DNA, the CDR3 is TGTGCCAGCGCCCTCAAGGGGGAAAGCTCCTACGAGCAGTACTTC. Amino acids: CASALKGESSYEQYF.